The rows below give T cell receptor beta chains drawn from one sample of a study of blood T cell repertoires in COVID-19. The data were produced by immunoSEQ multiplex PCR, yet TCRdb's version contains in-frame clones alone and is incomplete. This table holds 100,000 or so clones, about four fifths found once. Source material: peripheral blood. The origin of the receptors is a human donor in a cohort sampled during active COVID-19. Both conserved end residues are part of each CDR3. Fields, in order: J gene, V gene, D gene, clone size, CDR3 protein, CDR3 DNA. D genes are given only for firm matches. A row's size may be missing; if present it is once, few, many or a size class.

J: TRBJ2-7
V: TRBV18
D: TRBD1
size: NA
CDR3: CASSPQGANSYEQYF
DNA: TGTGCCAGCTCACCACAGGGGGCTAACTCCTACGAGCAGTACTTC

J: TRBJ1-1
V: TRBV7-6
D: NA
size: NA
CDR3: CASSITVNTEAFF
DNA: TGTGCCAGCAGCATAACAGTGAACACTGAAGCTTTCTTT

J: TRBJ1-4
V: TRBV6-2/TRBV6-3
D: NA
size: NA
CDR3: CASSYSRQVGEKLFF
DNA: TGTGCCAGCAGTTACTCCAGGCAGGTTGGAGAAAAACTGTTTTTT

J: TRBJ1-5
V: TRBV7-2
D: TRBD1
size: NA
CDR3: CASSPTGNQPQHF
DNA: TGTGCCAGCAGCCCGACAGGGAATCAGCCCCAGCATTTT

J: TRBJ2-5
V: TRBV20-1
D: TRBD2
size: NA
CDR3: CSASVAGGPKTQYF
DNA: TGCAGTGCTAGTGTAGCGGGGGGGCCCAAGACCCAGTACTTC

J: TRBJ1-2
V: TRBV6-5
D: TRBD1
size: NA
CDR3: CASSYLQGGYGYTF
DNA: TGTGCCAGCAGTTACCTACAGGGGGGCTATGGCTACACCTTC

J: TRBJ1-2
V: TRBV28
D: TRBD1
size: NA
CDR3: CASTSSGTGVSGYTF
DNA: TGTGCCAGCACCTCAAGTGGGACAGGGGTTTCTGGCTACACCTTC

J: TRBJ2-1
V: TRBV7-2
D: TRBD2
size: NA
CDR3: CASSTRAGGYNEQFF
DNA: TGTGCCAGCAGCACACGGGCGGGAGGTTACAATGAGCAGTTCTTC

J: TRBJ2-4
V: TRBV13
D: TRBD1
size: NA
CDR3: CASSLSTGRQNIQYF
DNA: TGTGCCAGCAGCTTATCGACAGGGCGGCAAAACATTCAGTACTTC

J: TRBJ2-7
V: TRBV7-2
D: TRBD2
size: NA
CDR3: CASSSYFPSGDEQYF
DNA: TGTGCCAGCAGCTCTTATTTCCCCAGCGGGGACGAGCAGTACTTC

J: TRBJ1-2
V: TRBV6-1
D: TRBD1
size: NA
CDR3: CASSGDRGWGNYGYTF
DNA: TGTGCCAGCAGTGGGGACAGGGGTTGGGGAAACTATGGCTACACCTTC

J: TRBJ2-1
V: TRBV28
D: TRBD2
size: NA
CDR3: CASRELAGGSYNEQFF
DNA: TGTGCCAGCAGAGAACTAGCGGGAGGATCCTACAATGAGCAGTTCTTC

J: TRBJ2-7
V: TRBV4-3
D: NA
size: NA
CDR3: CASSQESRGEDEQYF
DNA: TGCGCCAGCAGCCAAGAGTCCAGGGGGGAGGACGAGCAGTACTTC

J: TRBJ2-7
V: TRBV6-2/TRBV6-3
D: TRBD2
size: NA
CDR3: CASSLAGGNHEQYF
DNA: TGTGCCAGCAGCTTAGCGGGGGGCAACCACGAGCAGTACTTC

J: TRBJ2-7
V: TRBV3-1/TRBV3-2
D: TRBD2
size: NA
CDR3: CASRGLAKSSYEQYF
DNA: TGTGCCAGCAGGGGACTAGCGAAGAGCTCCTACGAGCAGTACTTC

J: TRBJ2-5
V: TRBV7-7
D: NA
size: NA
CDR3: CASSLVAEETQYF
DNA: TGTGCCAGCAGCTTAGTGGCGGAAGAGACCCAGTACTTC

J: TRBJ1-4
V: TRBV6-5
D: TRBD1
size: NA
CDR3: CASFSTRGQKLFF
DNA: TGTGCCAGCTTTAGTACAAGGGGGCAAAAACTGTTTTTT

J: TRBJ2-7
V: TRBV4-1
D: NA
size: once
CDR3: CASSQGVAVIYEQYF
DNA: TGCGCCAGCAGCCAAGGGGTAGCGGTGATCTACGAGCAGTACTTC

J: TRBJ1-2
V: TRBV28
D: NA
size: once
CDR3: CASSPLAPYGYTF
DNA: TGTGCCAGCAGTCCCCTAGCTCCCTATGGCTACACCTTC

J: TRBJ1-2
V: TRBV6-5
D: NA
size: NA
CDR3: CASSYSSTNYGYTF
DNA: TGTGCCAGCAGTTACTCATCTACTAACTATGGCTACACCTTC

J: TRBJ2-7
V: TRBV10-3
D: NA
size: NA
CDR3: CAISGGGLYEQYF
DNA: TGTGCCATCAGTGGAGGGGGTCTCTACGAGCAGTACTTC

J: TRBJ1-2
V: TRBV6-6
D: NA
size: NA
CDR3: CASSYSAGSNYGYTF
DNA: TGTGCCAGCAGTTACTCCGCGGGCAGTAACTATGGCTACACCTTC

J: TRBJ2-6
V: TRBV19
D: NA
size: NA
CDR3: CASSTSTGSAGANVLTF
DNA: TGTGCCAGTAGTACATCCACAGGGAGCGCTGGGGCCAACGTCCTGACTTTC